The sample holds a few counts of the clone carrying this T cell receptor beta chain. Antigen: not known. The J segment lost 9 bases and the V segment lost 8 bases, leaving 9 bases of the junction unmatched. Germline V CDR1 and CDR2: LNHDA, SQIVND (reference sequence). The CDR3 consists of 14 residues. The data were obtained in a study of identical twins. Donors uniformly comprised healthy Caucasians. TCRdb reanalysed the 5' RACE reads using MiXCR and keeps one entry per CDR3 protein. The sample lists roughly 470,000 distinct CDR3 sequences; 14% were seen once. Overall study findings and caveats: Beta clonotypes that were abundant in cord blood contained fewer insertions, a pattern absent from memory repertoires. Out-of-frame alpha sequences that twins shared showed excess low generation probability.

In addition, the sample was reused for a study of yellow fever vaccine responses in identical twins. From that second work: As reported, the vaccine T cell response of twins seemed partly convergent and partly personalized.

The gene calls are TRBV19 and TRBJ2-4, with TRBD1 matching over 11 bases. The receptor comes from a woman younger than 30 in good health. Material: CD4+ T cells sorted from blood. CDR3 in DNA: TGTGCCAGTTTGGGACAGGGGGTGTTTGGCATTCAGTACTTC. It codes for CASLGQGVFGIQYF.